The following is a TCR beta chain sequence with its context. Antigen unknown. This entry is derived from a study of cytomegalovirus exposure and HLA in healthy donors. Study conclusions and caveats: According to a later analysis, most TCR beta chains associated with CMV appeared HLA-restricted. Later, an analysis found that common viral pathogens appeared to be linked with several of the most significant clusters.

The PCR employed 60 Vbeta primers together with 13 Jbeta primers. Sequenced by immunoSEQ multiplex PCR; TCRdb stores in-frame clones only, minus some. The data show approximately 120,000 clones, about 74% seen once. CDR3 length: 13 residues. The germline V and J ends were trimmed by 11 bases and 3 bases, with 14 bases remaining between them. In germline, CDR1 is SNHLY, CDR2 FYNNEI. Healthy donors of bone marrow made up the group. The rearrangement links TRBV2 to TRBJ1-5; D is uncertain. The sequence came from a woman in her forties or fifties in good health and CMV-seropositive. Input material: PBMCs. CDR3 amino acids: CASSGGYNQPQHF. The DNA for the CDR3 is TGTGCCTCCTCGGGCGGGTACAATCAGCCCCAGCATTTT.